One sample yielded the 14 T cell receptor beta chains listed below, sequenced in a study of ipilimumab plus nivolumab after autologous stem cell transplantation. Assay: immunoSEQ multiplex PCR; the TCRdb copy retains only in-frame clones and omits some. The sample lists approximately 15,000 clones, about 80% seen once, with about 10% in the top ten. The material sequenced was PBMCs, taken in a trial of ipilimumab plus nivolumab as post-transplant consolidation. The receptors stem from a male donor with diffuse large B-cell lymphoma.

The rearrangement uses TRBV11-1 and TRBJ1-1; D remains unclear. V gave up 5 bases and J gave up 4 bases, with 23 bases separating them. The CDR3 extends over 17 amino acids. Germline V gene lookup returns CDR1 SGHAT and CDR2 FQDESV (reference sequence). CDR3 residues: CASSPPPQDNRGTEAFF. CDR3 DNA sequence: TGTGCCAGCAGCCCGCCCCCCCAGGATAACCGTGGCACTGAAGCTTTCTTT.

The chain couples TRBV6-6 to TRBJ2-1; D is perhaps TRBD2 (5 bases). V lost 2 bases and J 10 bases, leaving 15 bases between the germline ends. The V gene's germline CDR1 is MNHNY and CDR2 SVGAGI (reference sequence). The CDR3 sequence is 14 residues long. CDR3 sequence: CASSYPGPRREQFF. The CDR3 DNA reads TGTGCCAGCAGTTACCCGGGTCCTCGGAGGGAGCAGTTCTTC.

For the CDR3, the DNA is TGTGCCAGCAGTTCCTCGGCTCCACCAGGCTCCTACGAGCAGTACTTC. Translation: CASSSSAPPGSYEQYF. The V call is TRBV6-5, the J call TRBJ2-7; D remains unclear. The length of the CDR3 is 16 residues. Germline V CDR1 and CDR2: MNHEY, SVGAGI. V gave up 4 bases and J gave up 0 bases, with 16 bases separating them.

The V call is TRBV7-3, the J call TRBJ2-2; the match to TRBD1 covers 7 bases. The junction had 14 bases not matched to a gene; V was cut back by 6 bases and J by 4 bases. The CDR3 runs 17 residues. Germline V lookup: CDR1 SGHTA, CDR2 FQGTGA. The CDR3 loop reads CASSRTSTGPGTGELFF. The CDR3 nucleotides are TGTGCCAGCAGTCGCACTTCGACAGGGCCGGGCACCGGGGAGCTGTTTTTT. The complete variable domain, with remaining parts taken from reference TRBV7-3 and TRBJ2-2, reads GAGVSQTPSNKVTEKGKYVELRCDPISGHTALYWYRQSLGQGPEFLIYFQGTGAADDSGLPNDRFFAVRPEGSVSTLKIQRTERGDSAVYLCASSRTSTGPGTGELFFGEGSRLTVL.

The rearrangement uses TRBV4-1 and TRBJ2-5; TRBD2 is a possible D gene (6 bases). The germline gives CDR1 MGHRA, CDR2 YSYEKL. This CDR3 contains 14 residues. V was cut by 3 bases and J by 4 bases, with 12 bases left in between. Here the CDR3 DNA reads TGCGCCAGCAGCCACCCCGGGGGTGGAGAGACCCAGTACTTC. Translated, it gives CASSHPGGGETQYF.

The chain links TRBV9 to TRBJ1-2; D ambiguous. CDR3 length equals 14 residues. Germline CDR1 reads SGDLS; CDR2 reads YYNGEE. V lost 4 bases to trimming and J lost 3 bases, with 13 bases between them. The CDR3 spells CASSPDGRDYGYTF. The CDR3 nucleotides read TGTGCCAGCAGCCCGGATGGGCGGGACTATGGCTACACCTTC.

The chain combines TRBV5-1 with TRBJ2-7; D is possibly TRBD2 (6 bases). CDR1 and CDR2 (germline): SGHRS, YFSETQ. The CDR3 has 14 residues. Trimming cost V 0 bases and J 7 bases, with 14 bases left between them. The chain's CDR3 is CASSLGGAPWEQYF. CDR3 coding DNA: TGCGCCAGCAGCTTGGGCGGGGCCCCCTGGGAGCAGTACTTC.

A word on this clone: This same CDR3 is encoded by further DNA sequences in the sample. The genes are TRBV7-2 and TRBJ1-5; D remains unclear. Deletions cut 1 base from V and 3 bases from J, with 7 bases between. The CDR3 is 14 residues long. In germline, CDR1 is SGHTA, CDR2 FQGNSA. The CDR3 DNA reads TGTGCCAGCAGCTTAGAAAGCGTCAATCAGCCCCAGCATTTT. Protein product: CASSLESVNQPQHF.

The chain is built from TRBV7-9 and TRBJ2-5, with TRBD2 matching over 9 bases. Looked up from germline, CDR1 is SEHNR and CDR2 is FQNEAQ (reference sequence). This CDR3 spans 15 amino acids. The V segment lost 1 base and the J segment 2 bases; nucleotides outside the gene matches: 2. This CDR3 is CASSLGAGGQETQYF. The DNA for the CDR3 is TGTGCCAGCAGCTTAGGAGCGGGGGGTCAAGAGACCCAGTACTTC.

The genes are TRBV5-4 and TRBJ2-5, with 10 positions matching TRBD2. Germline values: CDR1 SGHNT, CDR2 YYREEE (reference sequence). The CDR3 extends over 15 amino acids. The J segment lost 5 bases and the V segment lost 4 bases, leaving 8 bases of the junction unmatched. The CDR3 is CASSIAPTSGETQYF. The CDR3 DNA reads as TGTGCCAGCAGCATCGCCCCGACTAGCGGGGAGACCCAGTACTTC. Based on the CDR3 plus reference TRBV5-4 and TRBJ2-5, the full variable domain is ETGVTQSPTHLIKTRGQQVTLRCSSQSGHNTVSWYQQALGQGPQFIFQYYREEENGRGNFPPRFSGLQFPNYSSELNVNALELDDSALYLCASSIAPTSGETQYFGPGTRLLVL.

This clone was detected only a few times. Other DNA sequences in the same sample also yield this CDR3. The chain couples TRBV5-6 to TRBJ2-7; D may be TRBD1 (6 bases). The CDR3 length is 14 residues. V was pared by 4 bases and J by 2 bases, with 13 bases between. Germline V lookup: CDR1 SGHDT, CDR2 YYEEEE. In nucleotides, the CDR3 is TGTGCCAGCAGCCTGGGTGGGGACACCTACGAGCAGTACTTC. Its protein product is CASSLGGDTYEQYF.

This sequence joins TRBV15 and TRBJ2-6; 8 bases match TRBD2. Germline CDR1 reads LNHNV; CDR2 reads YYDKDF (reference sequence). The CDR3 runs 18 residues. With 5 bases clipped from V and 0 bases from J, the junction kept 9 bases outside the gene matches. The CDR3 sequence is CATSANPREGSGANVLTF. DNA of the CDR3: TGTGCCACCAGCGCCAACCCCCGGGAGGGCTCTGGGGCCAACGTCCTGACTTTC. Looking up the rest from reference TRBV15 and TRBJ2-6 gives the full variable domain: DAMVIQNPRYQVTQFGKPVTLSCSQTLNHNVMYWYQQKSSQAPKLLFHYYDKDFNNEADTPDNFQSRRPNTSFCFLDIRSPGLGDTAMYLCATSANPREGSGANVLTFGAGSRLTVL.

The sample holds a few counts of this clone. V usage is TRBV29-1 and J usage is TRBJ1-2, with D tentatively TRBD1 (5 bases). Trimming removed 6 bases at V and 4 bases at J, with 15 bases between. Germline V CDR1 and CDR2: SQVTM, ANQGSEA. The CDR3 covers 13 residues. This CDR3 is CSVVRDFPYGYTF. CDR3 nucleotides: TGCAGCGTCGTAAGGGACTTTCCCTATGGCTACACCTTC. The full variable domain, with the rest looked up from reference TRBV29-1 and TRBJ1-2, is SAVISQKPSRDICQRGTSLTIQCQVDSQVTMMFWYRQQPGQSLTLIATANQGSEATYESGFVIDKFPISRPNLTFSTLTVSNMSPEDSSIYLCSVVRDFPYGYTFGSGTRLTVV.

This chain links TRBV7-2 with TRBJ2-5, with 11 bases identical to TRBD1. V trimming: 5 bases; J trimming: 5 bases; junction bases outside the gene matches: 1. This CDR3 is built from 13 residues. Looked up from germline, CDR1 is SGHTA and CDR2 is FQGNSA. The CDR3 protein is CASSRDRGETQYF. For the CDR3, the DNA is TGTGCCAGCAGCCGGGACAGGGGGGAGACCCAGTACTTC.